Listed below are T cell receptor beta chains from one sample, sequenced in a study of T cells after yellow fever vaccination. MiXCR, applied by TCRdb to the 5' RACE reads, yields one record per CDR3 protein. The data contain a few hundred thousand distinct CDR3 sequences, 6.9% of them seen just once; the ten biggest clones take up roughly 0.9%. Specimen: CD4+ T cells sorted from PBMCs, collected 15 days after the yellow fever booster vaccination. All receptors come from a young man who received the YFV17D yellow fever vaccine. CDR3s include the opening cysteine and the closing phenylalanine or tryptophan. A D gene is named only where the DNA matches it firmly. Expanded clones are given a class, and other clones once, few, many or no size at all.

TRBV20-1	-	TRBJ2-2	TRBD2	TGCAGTGCTAGAAGTAGCGGGGCATTTAACACCGGGGAGCTGTTTTTT	CSARSSGAFNTGELFF
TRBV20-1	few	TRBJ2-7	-	TGCAGTGCTAGCGAGGCTCAACGCGCCTCCTACGAGCAGTACTTC	CSASEAQRASYEQYF
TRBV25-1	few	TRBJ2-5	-	TGTGCCAGCAGTGCTACATCAGGGGTCGGGGAGACCCAGTACTTC	CASSATSGVGETQYF
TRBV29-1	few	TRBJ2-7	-	TGCAGCGTGATGTGGAGTAATGGTGGTGTCTCCTACGAGCAGTACTTC	CSVMWSNGGVSYEQYF
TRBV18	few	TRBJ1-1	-	TGTGCCAGCTCACCCCTCCGCGGGAACACTGAAGCTTTCTTT	CASSPLRGNTEAFF
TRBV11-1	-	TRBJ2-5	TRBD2	TGTGCCAGCAGCTTAGCAACTTCGCGCGGGAGGGCCGACCCCAGGGAGACCCAGTACTTC	CASSLATSRGRADPRETQYF
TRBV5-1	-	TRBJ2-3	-	TGCGCCAGCAGCGCCAGACTAGGGGCCTCCACAGATACGCAGTATTTT	CASSARLGASTDTQYF
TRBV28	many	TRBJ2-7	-	TGTGCCAGCACCGGGGGCGGAGGGAGTTTGGAGCAGTACTTC	CASTGGGGSLEQYF
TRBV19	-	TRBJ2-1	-	TGTGCCAGTAGTATCCCTAATGTGGCGCAGTTCTTC	CASSIPNVAQFF
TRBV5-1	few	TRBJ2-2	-	TGCGCCAGCAGCTTGGGTCCCGGCGTATTCACCGGGGAGCTGTTTTTT	CASSLGPGVFTGELFF
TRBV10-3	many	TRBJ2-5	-	TGTGCCACTGGATACGGGGTATTAGAGACCCAGTACTTC	CATGYGVLETQYF
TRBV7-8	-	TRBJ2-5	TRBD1	TGTGCCAGCAGCCCCTCACAGGGGGAGTTAGAGACCCAGTACTTC	CASSPSQGELETQYF
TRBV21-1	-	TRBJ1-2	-	TGTGCCAGACGCAGGGGGCGAAACTATGGCTACACCTTC	CARRRGRNYGYTF
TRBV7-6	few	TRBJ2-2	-	TGTGCCAGCAGCTTGGAACAGGGATCCATTACCGGGGAGCTGTTTTTT	CASSLEQGSITGELFF
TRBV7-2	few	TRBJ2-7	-	TGTGCCAGCAGCGCCCGCCAGGGTTATGTCAACGAGCAGTACTTC	CASSARQGYVNEQYF
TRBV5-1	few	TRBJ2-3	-	TGCGCCAGCAGCGGGGGAGGAGAGACAGATACGCAGTATTTT	CASSGGGETDTQYF
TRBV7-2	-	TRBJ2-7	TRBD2	TGTGCCAGCAGCTTAGCTAGCGGGATGTACGAGCAGTACTTC	CASSLASGMYEQYF
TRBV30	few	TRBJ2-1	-	TGTGCCTGGAGTGTACGGCTAGCGAGTTCCCAGTTCTTC	CAWSVRLASSQFF
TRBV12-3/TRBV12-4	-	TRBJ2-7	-	TGTGCCAGCAGCACGTCGGGTTTCCGCGAGCAGTACTTC	CASSTSGFREQYF
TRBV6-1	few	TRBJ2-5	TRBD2	TGTGCCAGCAGCTCGGGACTAGCGGGACGAGAGACCCAGTACTTC	CASSSGLAGRETQYF
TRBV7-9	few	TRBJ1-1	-	TGTGCCAGCAGCTTAGAAGTCGGGAACACTGAAGCTTTCTTT	CASSLEVGNTEAFF
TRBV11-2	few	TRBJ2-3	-	TGTGCCAGCAGCTTAAACCAGCTATTAATCCCGACTAGCACAGATACGCAGTATTTT	CASSLNQLLIPTSTDTQYF
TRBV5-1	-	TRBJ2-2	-	TGCGCCAGCACCGGACGCCTCGCGAACACCGGGGAGCTGTTTTTT	CASTGRLANTGELFF
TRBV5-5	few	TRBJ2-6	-	TGTGCCAGCAGCTTGGGTTTTGGGGCCAACGTCCTGACTTTC	CASSLGFGANVLTF
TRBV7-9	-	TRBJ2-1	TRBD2	TGTGCCAGCAGCGAAGCGGGAGCCCAGGGGAATGAGCAGTTCTTC	CASSEAGAQGNEQFF
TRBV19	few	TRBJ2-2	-	TGTGCCAGTAGTACCATCCGTGGTGGGGAGCTGTTTTTT	CASSTIRGGELFF
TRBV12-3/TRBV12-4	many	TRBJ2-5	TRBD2	TGTGCCAGCAGTTTACGCGGGAGGGCCCAAGAGACCCAGTACTTC	CASSLRGRAQETQYF
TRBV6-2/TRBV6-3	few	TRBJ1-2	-	TGTGCCAGCAGTCCCCGGCCAGGAGGGAGCTACACCTTC	CASSPRPGGSYTF